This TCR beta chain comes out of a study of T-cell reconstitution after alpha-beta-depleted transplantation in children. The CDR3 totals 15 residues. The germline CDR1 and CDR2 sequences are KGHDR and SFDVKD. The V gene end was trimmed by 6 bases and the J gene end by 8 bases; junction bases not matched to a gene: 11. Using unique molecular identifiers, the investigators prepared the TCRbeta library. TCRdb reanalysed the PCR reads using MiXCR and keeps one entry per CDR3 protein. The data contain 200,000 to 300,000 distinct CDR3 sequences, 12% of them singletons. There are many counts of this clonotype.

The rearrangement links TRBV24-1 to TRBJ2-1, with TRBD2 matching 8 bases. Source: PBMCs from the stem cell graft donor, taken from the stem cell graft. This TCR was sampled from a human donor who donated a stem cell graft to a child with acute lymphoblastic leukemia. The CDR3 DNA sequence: TGTGCCACCAGTCCCACTCGGGGGGGCCGGGATGAGCAGTTCTTC. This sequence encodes CATSPTRGGRDEQFF.